This T cell receptor (beta chain) was captured by sequencing in a study of T cell responses to AZD1222 COVID-19 vaccine. As regards this clone: Its specificity is not known.

Study findings and constraints: Breadth and depth of Spike-specific TCRs rose after two AZD1222 doses. Variant regions that are unmutated are reportedly the target of nearly half of spike-specific TCRs. CD4 TCRs covered the whole spike, strongest at regions 160-218 and 743-854. The peak T cell response came first, and repertoires were sampled only after it.

Assay: immunoSEQ multiplex PCR; the TCRdb copy retains only in-frame clones and omits some. The data hold approximately 120,000 clones, with around nine tenths observed a single time. V was pared by 3 bases and J by 5 bases, with 17 bases between. CDR1 and CDR2 (germline): SGHDT, YYEEEE. This CDR3 spans 15 amino acids. The TCR sequence derives from an adult in good health. The genes are TRBV5-6 and TRBJ1-2; a weak D match, TRBD1 (5 bases). This sample comprised peripheral blood, obtained on day 0 of AZD1222 vaccination. CDR3 residues: CASSSPTEYTYGYTF. The DNA for the CDR3 is TGTGCCAGCAGCTCCCCGACAGAGTACACATATGGCTACACCTTC.